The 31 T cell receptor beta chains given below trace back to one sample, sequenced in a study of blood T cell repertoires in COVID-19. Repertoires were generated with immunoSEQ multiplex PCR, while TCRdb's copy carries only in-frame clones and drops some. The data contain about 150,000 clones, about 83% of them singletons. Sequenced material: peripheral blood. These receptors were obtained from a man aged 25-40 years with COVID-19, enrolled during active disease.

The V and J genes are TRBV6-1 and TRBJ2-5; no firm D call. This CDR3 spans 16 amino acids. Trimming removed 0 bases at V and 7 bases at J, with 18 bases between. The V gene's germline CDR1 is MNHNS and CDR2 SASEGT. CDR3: CASSEARHILIGTQYF. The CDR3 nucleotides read TGTGCCAGCAGTGAAGCGCGGCACATACTAATCGGGACCCAGTACTTC.

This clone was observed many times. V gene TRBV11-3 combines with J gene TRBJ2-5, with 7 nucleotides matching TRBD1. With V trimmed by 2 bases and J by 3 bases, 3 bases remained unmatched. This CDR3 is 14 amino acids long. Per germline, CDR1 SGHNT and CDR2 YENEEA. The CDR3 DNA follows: TGTGCCAGCAGCTTATTCGGGACAGAAGAGACCCAGTACTTC. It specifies CASSLFGTEETQYF.

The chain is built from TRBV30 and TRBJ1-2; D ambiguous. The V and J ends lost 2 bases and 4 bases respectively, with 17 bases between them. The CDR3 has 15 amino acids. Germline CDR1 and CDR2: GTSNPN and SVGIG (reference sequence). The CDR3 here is CAWSRKGGQVYGYTF. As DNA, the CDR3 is TGTGCCTGGAGTCGAAAGGGAGGGCAGGTCTATGGCTACACCTTC.

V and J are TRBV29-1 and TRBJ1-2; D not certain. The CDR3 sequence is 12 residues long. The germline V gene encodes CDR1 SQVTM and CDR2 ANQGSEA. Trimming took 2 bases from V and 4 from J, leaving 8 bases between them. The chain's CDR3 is CSVETSTYGYTF. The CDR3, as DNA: TGCAGCGTTGAAACTTCAACCTATGGCTACACCTTC. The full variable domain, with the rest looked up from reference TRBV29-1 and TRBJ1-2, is SAVISQKPSRDICQRGTSLTIQCQVDSQVTMMFWYRQQPGQSLTLIATANQGSEATYESGFVIDKFPISRPNLTFSTLTVSNMSPEDSSIYLCSVETSTYGYTFGSGTRLTVV.

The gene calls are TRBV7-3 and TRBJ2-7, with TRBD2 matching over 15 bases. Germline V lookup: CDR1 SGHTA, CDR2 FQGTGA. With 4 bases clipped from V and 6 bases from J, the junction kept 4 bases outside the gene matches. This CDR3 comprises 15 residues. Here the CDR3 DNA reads TGTGCCAGCAGCTCTGGACTAGCGGGAGGGGGCGAGCAGTACTTC. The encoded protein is CASSSGLAGGGEQYF.

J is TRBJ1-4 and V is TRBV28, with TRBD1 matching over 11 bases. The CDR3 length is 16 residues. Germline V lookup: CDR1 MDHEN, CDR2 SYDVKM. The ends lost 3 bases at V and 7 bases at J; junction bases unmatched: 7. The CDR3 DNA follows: TGTGCCAGCAGTTTGGGCCCCGGGACAGGGGGTGAAAAACTGTTTTTT. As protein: CASSLGPGTGGEKLFF. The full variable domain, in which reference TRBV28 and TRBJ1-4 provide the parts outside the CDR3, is DVKVTQSSRYLVKRTGEKVFLECVQDMDHENMFWYRQDPGLGLRLIYFSYDVKMKEKGDIPEGYSVSREKKERFSLILESASTNQTSMYLCASSLGPGTGGEKLFFGSGTQLSVL.

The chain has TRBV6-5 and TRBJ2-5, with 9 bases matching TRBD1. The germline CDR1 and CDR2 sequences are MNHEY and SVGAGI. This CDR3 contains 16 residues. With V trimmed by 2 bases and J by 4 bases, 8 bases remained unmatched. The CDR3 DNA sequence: TGTGCCAGCAGTTACCGAAAAACAGGGGGCGGAGAGACCCAGTACTTC. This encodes CASSYRKTGGGETQYF.

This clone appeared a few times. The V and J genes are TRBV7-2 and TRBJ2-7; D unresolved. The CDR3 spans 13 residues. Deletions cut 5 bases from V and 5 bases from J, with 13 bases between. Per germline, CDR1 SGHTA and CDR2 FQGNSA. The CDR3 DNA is TGTGCCAGCAGCCCACCGACGAGGCACGAGCAGTACTTC. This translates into CASSPPTRHEQYF.

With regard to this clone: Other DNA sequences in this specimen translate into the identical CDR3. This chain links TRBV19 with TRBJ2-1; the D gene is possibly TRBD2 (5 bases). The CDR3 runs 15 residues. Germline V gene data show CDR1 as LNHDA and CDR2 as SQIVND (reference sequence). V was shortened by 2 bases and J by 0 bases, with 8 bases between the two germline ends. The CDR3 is CASSISGSSYNEQFF. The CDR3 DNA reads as TGTGCCAGTAGTATAAGCGGTAGCTCCTACAATGAGCAGTTCTTC.

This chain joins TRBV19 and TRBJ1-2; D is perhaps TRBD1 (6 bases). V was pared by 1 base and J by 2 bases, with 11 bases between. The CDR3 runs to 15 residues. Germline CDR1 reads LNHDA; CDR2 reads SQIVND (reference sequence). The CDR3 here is CASSIGRTVNYGYTF. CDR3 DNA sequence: TGTGCCAGTAGTATAGGACGGACAGTGAACTATGGCTACACCTTC.

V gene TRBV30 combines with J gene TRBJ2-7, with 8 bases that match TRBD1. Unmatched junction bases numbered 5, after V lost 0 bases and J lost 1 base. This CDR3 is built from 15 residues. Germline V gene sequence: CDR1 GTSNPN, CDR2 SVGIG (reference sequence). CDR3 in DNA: TGTGCCTGGAGTGTACCGGGACAGGTTTCCTACGAGCAGTACTTC. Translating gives CAWSVPGQVSYEQYF. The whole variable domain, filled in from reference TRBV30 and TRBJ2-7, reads SQTIHQWPATLVQPVGSPLSLECTVEGTSNPNLYWYRQAAGRGLQLLFYSVGIGQISSEVPQNLSASRPQDRQFILSSKKLLLSDSGFYLCAWSVPGQVSYEQYFGPGTRLTVT.

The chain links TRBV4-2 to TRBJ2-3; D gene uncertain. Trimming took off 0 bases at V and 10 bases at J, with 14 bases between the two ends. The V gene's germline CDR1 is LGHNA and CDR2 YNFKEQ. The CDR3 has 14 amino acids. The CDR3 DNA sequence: TGTGCCAGCAGCCAAGAAGAAGGCGGAAAGGCGCAGTATTTT. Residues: CASSQEEGGKAQYF.

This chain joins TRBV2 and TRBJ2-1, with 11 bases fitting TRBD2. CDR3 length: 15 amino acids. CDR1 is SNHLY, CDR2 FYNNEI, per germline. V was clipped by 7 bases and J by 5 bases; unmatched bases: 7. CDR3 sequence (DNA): TGTGCCAGCACTCTCGGGACTAGCGGCGACAATGAGCAGTTCTTC. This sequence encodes CASTLGTSGDNEQFF.

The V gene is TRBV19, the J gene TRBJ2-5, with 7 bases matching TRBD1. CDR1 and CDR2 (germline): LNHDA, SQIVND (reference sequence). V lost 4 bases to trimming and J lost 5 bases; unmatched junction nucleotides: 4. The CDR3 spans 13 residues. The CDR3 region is CASSNRGSETQYF. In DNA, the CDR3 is TGTGCCAGTAGTAACAGGGGTAGTGAGACCCAGTACTTC.

The CDR3 DNA reads as TGTGCCAGCAGTTCGGGACAGTACTATGGCTACACCTTC. Protein sequence: CASSSGQYYGYTF. This chain uses TRBV2 with TRBJ1-2; the match to TRBD1 covers 7 bases. There are 13 residues in the CDR3. With V trimmed by 5 bases and J by 3 bases, 3 bases remained unmatched. CDR1 and CDR2 from the germline V gene are SNHLY and FYNNEI.

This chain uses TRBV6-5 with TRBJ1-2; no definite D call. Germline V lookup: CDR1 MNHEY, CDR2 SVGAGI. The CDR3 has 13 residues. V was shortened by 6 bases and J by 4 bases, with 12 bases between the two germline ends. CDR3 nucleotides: TGTGCCAGCAGCCGAGGGCACGGCTATGGCTACACCTTC. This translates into CASSRGHGYGYTF.

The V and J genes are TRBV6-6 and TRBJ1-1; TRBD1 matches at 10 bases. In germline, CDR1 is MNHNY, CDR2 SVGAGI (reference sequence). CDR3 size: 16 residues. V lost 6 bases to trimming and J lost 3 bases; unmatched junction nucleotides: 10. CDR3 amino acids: CASRYVRGTGDTEAFF. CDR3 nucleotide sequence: TGTGCCAGCAGATACGTTCGAGGGACAGGGGACACTGAAGCTTTCTTT.

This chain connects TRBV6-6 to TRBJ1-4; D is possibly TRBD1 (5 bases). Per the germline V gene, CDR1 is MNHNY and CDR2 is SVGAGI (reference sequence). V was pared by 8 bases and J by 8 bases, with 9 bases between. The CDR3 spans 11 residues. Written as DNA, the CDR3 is TGTGCCAGCTACGGGGGGGAAAAACTGTTTTTT. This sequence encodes CASYGGEKLFF.

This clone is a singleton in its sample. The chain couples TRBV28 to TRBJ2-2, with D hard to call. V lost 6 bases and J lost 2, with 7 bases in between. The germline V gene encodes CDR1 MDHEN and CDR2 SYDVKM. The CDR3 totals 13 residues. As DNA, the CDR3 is TGTGCCAGCAGGACTGCCAACACCGGGGAGCTGTTTTTT. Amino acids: CASRTANTGELFF.

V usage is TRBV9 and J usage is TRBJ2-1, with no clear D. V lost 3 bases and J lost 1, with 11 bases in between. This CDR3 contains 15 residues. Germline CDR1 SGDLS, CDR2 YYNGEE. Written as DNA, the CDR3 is TGTGCCAGCAGCGCGGTTGGCGGATCCTACAATGAGCAGTTCTTC. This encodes CASSAVGGSYNEQFF.

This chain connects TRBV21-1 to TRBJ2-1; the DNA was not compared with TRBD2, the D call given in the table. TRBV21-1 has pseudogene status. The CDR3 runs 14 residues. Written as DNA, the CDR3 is TGTGCCAGCAGCAAAGTTCCGGGAGTTGGTGAGCAGTTCTTC. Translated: CASSKVPGVGEQFF.

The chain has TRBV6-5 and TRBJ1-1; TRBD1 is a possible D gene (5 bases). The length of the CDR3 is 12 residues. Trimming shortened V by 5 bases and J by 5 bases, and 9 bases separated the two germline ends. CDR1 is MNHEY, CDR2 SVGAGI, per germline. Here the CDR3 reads CASSPGGTEAFF. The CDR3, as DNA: TGTGCCAGCAGTCCCGGGGGGACTGAAGCTTTCTTT.

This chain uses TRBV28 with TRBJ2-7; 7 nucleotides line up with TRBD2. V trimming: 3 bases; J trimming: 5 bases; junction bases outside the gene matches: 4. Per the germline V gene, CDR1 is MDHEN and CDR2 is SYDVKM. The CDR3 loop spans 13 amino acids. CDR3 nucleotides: TGTGCCAGCAGTTTGGCGGGAGTTAACGAGCAGTACTTC. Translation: CASSLAGVNEQYF.

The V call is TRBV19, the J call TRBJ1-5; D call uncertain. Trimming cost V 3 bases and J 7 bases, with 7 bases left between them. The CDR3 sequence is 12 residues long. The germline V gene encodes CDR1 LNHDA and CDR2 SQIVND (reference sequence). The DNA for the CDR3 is TGTGCCAGTAGTATTTTACGGCAGCCCCAGCATTTT. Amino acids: CASSILRQPQHF.

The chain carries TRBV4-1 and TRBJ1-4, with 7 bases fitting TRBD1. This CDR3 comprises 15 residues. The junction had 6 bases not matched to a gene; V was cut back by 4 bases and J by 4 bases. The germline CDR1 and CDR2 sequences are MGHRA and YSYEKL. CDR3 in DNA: TGCGCCAGCAGCCCAATGGGACAGTTTAATGAAAAACTGTTTTTT. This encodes CASSPMGQFNEKLFF.

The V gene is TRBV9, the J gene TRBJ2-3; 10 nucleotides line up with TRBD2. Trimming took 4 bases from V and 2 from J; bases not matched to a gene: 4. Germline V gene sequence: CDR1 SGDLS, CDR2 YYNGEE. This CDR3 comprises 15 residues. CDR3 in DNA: TGTGCCAGCAGCATCGGACTAGCGGACACAGATACGCAGTATTTT. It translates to CASSIGLADTDTQYF.

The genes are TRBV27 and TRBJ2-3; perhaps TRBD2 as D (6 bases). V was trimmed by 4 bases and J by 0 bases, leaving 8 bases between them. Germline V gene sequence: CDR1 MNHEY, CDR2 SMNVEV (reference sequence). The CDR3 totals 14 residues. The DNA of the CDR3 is TGTGCCAGCAGTTCTAGCGAAAGCACAGATACGCAGTATTTT. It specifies CASSSSESTDTQYF.

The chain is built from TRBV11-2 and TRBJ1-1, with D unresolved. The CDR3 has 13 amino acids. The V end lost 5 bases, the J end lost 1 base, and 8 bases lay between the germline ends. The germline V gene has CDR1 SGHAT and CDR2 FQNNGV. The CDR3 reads CASSITENTEAFF. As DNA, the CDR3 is TGTGCCAGCAGCATAACAGAGAACACTGAAGCTTTCTTT. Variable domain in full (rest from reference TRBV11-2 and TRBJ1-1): EAGVAQSPRYKIIEKRQSVAFWCNPISGHATLYWYQQILGQGPKLLIQFQNNGVVDDSQLPKDRFSAERLKGVDSTLKIQPAKLEDSAVYLCASSITENTEAFFGQGTRLTVV.

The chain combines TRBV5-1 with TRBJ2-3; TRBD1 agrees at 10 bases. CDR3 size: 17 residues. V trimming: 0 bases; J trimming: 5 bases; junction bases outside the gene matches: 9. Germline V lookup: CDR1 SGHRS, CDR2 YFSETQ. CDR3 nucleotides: TGCGCCAGCAGCTTGGAGGGGACAGGGGACGCCCGAGATACGCAGTATTTT. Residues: CASSLEGTGDARDTQYF.

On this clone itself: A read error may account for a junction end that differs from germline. The CDR3 region has the DNA TGTGCTAGCAGCTCCGGGACTAGCAAGCCCCAGTACTTC. This codes for CASSSGTSKPQYF. This chain uses TRBV7-7 with TRBJ2-5, with 9 bases that match TRBD2. Germline loops: CDR1 SSHAT, CDR2 FNYEAQ (reference sequence). The CDR3 is 13 amino acids. The full variable domain, its missing parts supplied by reference TRBV7-7 and TRBJ2-5, is GAGVSQSPRYKVTKRGQDVTLRCDPISSHATLYWYQQALGQGPEFLTYFNYEAQPDKSGLPSDRFSAERPEGSISTLTIQRTEQRDSAMYRCASSSGTSKPQYFGPGTRLLVL.

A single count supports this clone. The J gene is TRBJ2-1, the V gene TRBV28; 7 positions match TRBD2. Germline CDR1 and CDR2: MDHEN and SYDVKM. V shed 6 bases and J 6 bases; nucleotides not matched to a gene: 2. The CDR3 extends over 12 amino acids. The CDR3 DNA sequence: TGTGCCAGCAGACTAGCGTTCAATGAGCAGTTCTTC. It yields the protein CASRLAFNEQFF.